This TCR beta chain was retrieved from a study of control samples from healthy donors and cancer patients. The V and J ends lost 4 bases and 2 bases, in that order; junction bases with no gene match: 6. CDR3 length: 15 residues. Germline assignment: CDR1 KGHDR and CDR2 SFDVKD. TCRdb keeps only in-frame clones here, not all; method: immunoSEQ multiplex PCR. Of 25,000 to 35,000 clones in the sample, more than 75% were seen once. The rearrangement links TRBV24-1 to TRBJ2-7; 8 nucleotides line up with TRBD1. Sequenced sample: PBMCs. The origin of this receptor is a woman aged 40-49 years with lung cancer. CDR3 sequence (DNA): TGTGCCACCAGTGACAAGGACAGGGCACCCTACGAGCAGTACTTC. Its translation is CATSDKDRAPYEQYF.